Described below is a single T cell receptor beta chain sequence and its context. Its antigen is as yet unknown. Some clones are missing from TCRdb's copy, which holds only in-frame ones; the method was immunoSEQ multiplex PCR. The table lists some 89,000 clones, roughly 90% of them singletons. Germline V lookup: CDR1 SGHTA, CDR2 FQGNSA. The CDR3 runs 17 residues. V was clipped by 1 base and J by 5 bases; unmatched bases: 13. This sample was taken from a study of T cell responses to AZD1222 COVID-19 vaccine. General observations from the study: Across the whole spike, CD4 TCRs peaked at regions 160-218 and 743-854. Clonal diversity was possibly underestimated, and white British individuals and females predominated among donors.

The V call is TRBV7-2, the J call TRBJ2-7, with 8 bases lining up with TRBD1. The clonotype was recovered from an adult in good health. Specimen: peripheral blood, collected on day 0 of MenACWY control vaccination. CDR3 region: CASSLGWPRGHPHEQYF. CDR3 bases: TGTGCCAGCAGCTTAGGGTGGCCCAGGGGGCACCCCCACGAGCAGTACTTC.